This entry lists 13 T cell receptor beta chains sequenced from one sample in a study of T cells after yellow fever vaccination. TCRdb itself ran the 5' RACE reads through MiXCR, one entry per CDR3 protein. The sample records hundreds of thousands of distinct CDR3 sequences, 9% to 15% being singletons. Source: PBMCs, taken on the day of the yellow fever booster vaccination. Receptors were obtained from a man in his thirties or forties who received the YFV17D yellow fever vaccine.

In its sample, this clonotype was seen a few times. CDR3 sequence: CASSYSGDEMSEQYF. The CDR3 DNA reads TGTGCCAGCAGTTACTCGGGGGACGAGATGAGCGAGCAGTACTTC. The V and J genes are TRBV6-5 and TRBJ2-7; D is tentatively TRBD1 or TRBD2 (5 bases each). There are 15 residues in the CDR3. Germline V gene sequence: CDR1 MNHEY, CDR2 SVGAGI. V dropped 0 bases and J dropped 6 bases, with 15 bases sitting between them.

This clonotype was detected a few times. The V gene is TRBV27, the J gene TRBJ2-7; D gene unclear. The CDR3 has 13 amino acids. V lost 6 bases and J lost 0, with 9 bases in between. The germline V gene encodes CDR1 MNHEY and CDR2 SMNVEV (reference sequence). CDR3 in amino acids: CASSWGFSYEQYF. In nucleotides, the CDR3 is TGTGCCAGCAGCTGGGGTTTCTCCTACGAGCAGTACTTC.

This clonotype was observed a few times. The CDR3: CASSQDGTGNSPLHF. In nucleotides, the CDR3 is TGCGCCAGCAGCCAAGATGGGACGGGTAATTCACCCCTCCACTTT. The rearrangement links TRBV4-3 to TRBJ1-6, with D perhaps TRBD1 (5 bases). The CDR3 has 15 amino acids. From germline, CDR1 is LGHNA and CDR2 YSLEER. V was clipped by 0 bases and J by 6 bases, with 9 bases between them.

Only a few counts were recorded for this clonotype. The chain has TRBV7-9 and TRBJ2-7, with no clear D. The CDR3 loop spans 12 amino acids. In germline, CDR1 is SEHNR, CDR2 FQNEAQ (reference sequence). Trimming cost V 8 bases and J 2 bases, with 10 bases left between them. The CDR3 DNA reads as TGTGCCAGCTTGGGTGATACCTACGAGCAGTACTTC. The encoded protein is CASLGDTYEQYF.

The V gene is TRBV20-1, the J gene TRBJ1-5; 7 bases line up with TRBD1. The CDR3 has 12 amino acids. Unmatched junction bases numbered 4, after V lost 7 bases and J lost 4 bases. Germline values: CDR1 DFQATT, CDR2 SNEGSKA (reference sequence). CDR3 coding DNA: TGCAGTGGACAGGGAGCTAATCAGCCCCAGCATTTT. This encodes CSGQGANQPQHF.

This clonotype was counted a few times. This sequence joins TRBV24-1 and TRBJ2-7, with D hard to call. Looked up from germline, CDR1 is KGHDR and CDR2 is SFDVKD. The CDR3 runs 15 residues. V shed 3 bases and J shed 2 bases, with 13 bases lying between them. The CDR3 DNA sequence: TGTGCCACCAGTGATCCCCGGTCGGCGGCCTACGAGCAGTACTTC. It translates to CATSDPRSAAYEQYF.

This clonotype was seen a handful of times. This sequence joins TRBV7-2 and TRBJ2-7; a possible D gene is TRBD2 (6 bases). The germline CDR1 and CDR2 sequences are SGHTA and FQGNSA. The CDR3 contains 15 residues. Trimming removed 5 bases from V and 2 bases from J, with 16 bases in between. Here the CDR3 reads CASSLLGGTAYEQYF. Written as DNA, the CDR3 is TGTGCCAGCAGCCTCCTGGGAGGTACTGCCTACGAGCAGTACTTC. Based on the CDR3 plus reference TRBV7-2 and TRBJ2-7, the full variable domain is GAGVSQSPSNKVTEKGKDVELRCDPISGHTALYWYRQSLGQGLEFLIYFQGNSAPDKSGLPSDRFSAERTGGSVSTLTIQRTQQEDSAVYLCASSLLGGTAYEQYFGPGTRLTVT.

The sample holds a few counts of this clonotype. The chain has TRBV7-2 and TRBJ2-1; D is possibly TRBD2 (6 bases). The CDR3 is made up of 15 amino acids. Trimming took off 1 base at V and 4 bases at J, with 11 bases between the two ends. CDR1 is SGHTA and CDR2 is FQGNSA in the germline V gene. CDR3 residues: CASSLVGSGYNEQFF. The DNA for the CDR3 is TGTGCCAGCAGCTTAGTCGGGAGCGGATACAATGAGCAGTTCTTC.

The chain is built from TRBV9 and TRBJ2-3, with a tentative D call TRBD2 (6 bases). CDR3 length: 16 residues. Trimming took 0 bases from V and 0 from J, leaving 11 bases between them. Germline V lookup: CDR1 SGDLS, CDR2 YYNGEE. This chain's CDR3 is CASSVDPGTSTDTQYF. DNA of the CDR3: TGTGCCAGCAGCGTAGATCCGGGGACTAGCACAGATACGCAGTATTTT.

This rearrangement joins TRBV11-3 to TRBJ2-1, with 7 nucleotides matching TRBD1. Germline loops: CDR1 SGHNT, CDR2 YENEEA. With 5 bases clipped from V and 0 bases from J, the junction kept 4 bases outside the gene matches. CDR3 length: 15 amino acids. CDR3 in DNA: TGTGCCAGCAGCATCCGACAGGGCTCCTACAATGAGCAGTTCTTC. This sequence encodes CASSIRQGSYNEQFF.

In regard to this clonotype: One end of the junction varies from germline; a read error may be responsible. This chain joins TRBV9 and TRBJ2-7, with D possibly being TRBD1 or TRBD2 (5 bases each). CDR3 length equals 13 residues. The V gene's germline CDR1 is SGDLS and CDR2 YYNGEE. The CDR3 loop is CASSVGLLEGQSF. The CDR3 nucleotides read TGTGCCAGCTCCGTGGGCCTGCTAGAGGGGCAGTCGTTC.

The chain combines TRBV20-1 with TRBJ2-3, with D unclear. Looked up from germline, CDR1 is DFQATT and CDR2 is SNEGSKA (reference sequence). This CDR3 contains 13 residues. The ends were cut back, 3 bases at V and 4 bases at J, with 11 bases in the middle. The CDR3 protein is CSASGRPPDTQYF. CDR3 in DNA: TGCAGTGCTAGTGGGCGCCCCCCAGATACGCAGTATTTT.

This clonotype was seen only a few times. This chain connects TRBV14 to TRBJ1-2; 11 bases fit TRBD1. Per the germline V gene, CDR1 is SGHDN and CDR2 is FVKESK. This CDR3 has 14 residues. V trimming: 4 bases; J trimming: 7 bases; junction bases outside the gene matches: 5. Written as DNA, the CDR3 is TGTGCCAGCAGCCCGGACAGGGGGCTGGGTGGCTACACCTTC. Encoded protein: CASSPDRGLGGYTF.